This T cell receptor (beta chain) is drawn from a study of blood T cell repertoires in COVID-19. As processed by the authors: By means of reference gene primer amplification, nucleated cell counts were estimated. Libraries were prepared by immunoSEQ multiplex PCR; TCRdb keeps only in-frame clonotypes and omits some of them. V, J and clone size were drawn from that table, and D and trimming were deduced from the DNA. The sample includes 180,000 or so clones, roughly three quarters of them seen just once. The germline V and J ends were trimmed by 5 bases and 3 bases, with 13 bases remaining between them. The CDR3 length is 14 residues. Germline loops: CDR1 SGHVS, CDR2 FQNEAQ.

The receptor was derived from a woman between 50 and 59 years old with active or convalescent COVID-19. The chain is built from TRBV7-8 and TRBJ1-2, with D uncertain. The specimen was peripheral blood. CDR3 protein: CASSPGWEDYGYTF. Here the CDR3 DNA reads TGTGCCAGCAGCCCCGGTTGGGAGGACTATGGCTACACCTTC.